These 25 T cell receptor beta chains originate from one sample sequenced in a study of cytomegalovirus exposure and HLA in healthy donors. Amplification used 60 Vbeta primers and 13 Jbeta primers. Assay: immunoSEQ multiplex PCR; the TCRdb copy retains only in-frame clones and omits some. In the table there are approximately 190,000 clones, about 13% of which are singletons. Source material: PBMCs. These receptors came from a man between 50 and 59 years old in good health and CMV-seropositive.

The genes are TRBV19 and TRBJ1-2, with unresolved D. Trimming left V 4 bases short and J 3 bases short, with 12 bases between. CDR1 and CDR2 (germline): LNHDA, SQIVND (reference sequence). The CDR3 extends over 14 amino acids. CDR3 nucleotide sequence: TGTGCCAGTAGTAGATCGACAAGCTACTATGGCTACACCTTC. Amino acids: CASSRSTSYYGYTF.

The rearrangement uses TRBV5-4 and TRBJ2-5; TRBD1 matches at 8 bases. Germline V gene sequence: CDR1 SGHNT, CDR2 YYREEE (reference sequence). This CDR3 is built from 15 residues. The V and J ends lost 2 bases and 1 base, in that order; junction bases with no gene match: 4. DNA for the CDR3: TGTGCCAGCAGCTTATCGGGACAGGCCCAAGAGACCCAGTACTTC. Amino acids: CASSLSGQAQETQYF. Full variable domain (outside the CDR3, taken from reference TRBV5-4 and TRBJ2-5): ETGVTQSPTHLIKTRGQQVTLRCSSQSGHNTVSWYQQALGQGPQFIFQYYREEENGRGNFPPRFSGLQFPNYSSELNVNALELDDSALYLCASSLSGQAQETQYFGPGTRLLVL.

The sample holds a few counts of this clone. The chain joins TRBV10-1 to TRBJ1-2; 8 bases are a match to TRBD1. This CDR3 is built from 13 residues. CDR1 is WNHNN, CDR2 SYGVQD, per germline (reference sequence). The J segment lost 5 bases and the V segment lost 2 bases, leaving 1 base of the junction unmatched. CDR3 region: CASSETGGYGYTF. Written as DNA, the CDR3 is TGCGCCAGCAGTGAGACAGGGGGATATGGCTACACCTTC.

Only a few counts were recorded for this clone. CDR3 residues: CASRSTSENYEQYF. As DNA, the CDR3 is TGTGCCAGCAGATCCACTAGCGAGAACTACGAGCAGTACTTC. The chain is built from TRBV7-9 and TRBJ2-7; TRBD2 matches 7 bases. Germline CDR1 reads SEHNR; CDR2 reads FQNEAQ (reference sequence). Trimming removed 6 bases from V and 3 bases from J; junction bases left unmatched: 8. This CDR3 is 14 amino acids long.

This clone turned up a few times. This chain uses TRBV27 with TRBJ1-6; 9 nucleotides match TRBD1. Trimming took 7 bases from V and 10 from J; bases not matched to a gene: 8. The CDR3 has 14 residues. The germline gives CDR1 MNHEY, CDR2 SMNVEV (reference sequence). CDR3 protein: CASTTGGAKSPLHF. The CDR3 DNA reads as TGTGCCAGCACTACAGGGGGCGCCAAATCACCCCTCCACTTT.

This clone was counted only a few times. CDR3 bases: TGCGCCAGCAGCTCCGGACAGGGGCGAGAAAAACTGTTTTTT. Amino acids: CASSSGQGREKLFF. The gene calls are TRBV5-1 and TRBJ1-4, with 9 bases fitting TRBD1. CDR1 is SGHRS and CDR2 is YFSETQ in the germline V gene. The V and J ends lost 3 bases and 8 bases, in that order; junction bases with no gene match: 5. This CDR3 contains 14 residues.

The V call is TRBV4-3, the J call TRBJ1-2; D might be TRBD1 (6 bases). Germline V gene data show CDR1 as LGHNA and CDR2 as YSLEER. V was pared by 4 bases and J by 0 bases, with 6 bases between. CDR3 size: 13 residues. The CDR3 DNA sequence: TGCGCCAGCAGCCGGACAGCTAACTATGGCTACACCTTC. Amino acids: CASSRTANYGYTF.

Of note for this clone: The DNA is left out, because the CDR3 cannot be placed on it with certainty; the CDR3 is given as TCRdb lists it. This chain links TRBV1 with TRBJ2-7; the listed D gene, TRBD2, was not tested against the DNA. TRBV1 constitutes a pseudogene. The CDR3 numbers 16 amino acids, ends counted. CDR3 protein: CTSSQDVAGGNYEQYV.

This clone was observed a handful of times. The chain links TRBV7-9 to TRBJ2-7; tentatively, D is TRBD2 (5 bases). V gave up 1 base and J gave up 5 bases, with 9 bases separating them. The CDR3 sequence is 13 residues long. Germline V gene data show CDR1 as SEHNR and CDR2 as FQNEAQ (reference sequence). CDR3 coding DNA: TGTGCCAGCAGCTTAGGAGGGCCAAACGAGCAGTACTTC. It yields the protein CASSLGGPNEQYF.

The chain combines TRBV29-1 with TRBJ1-4; weak D call: TRBD1 (6 bases). The CDR3 has 13 residues. Germline V gene lookup returns CDR1 SQVTM and CDR2 ANQGSEA. V was shortened by 3 bases and J by 9 bases, with 14 bases between the two germline ends. The CDR3 here is CSVEVQGEKKLFF. DNA for the CDR3: TGCAGCGTTGAGGTACAGGGCGAGAAAAAACTGTTTTTT.

The sample holds many counts of this clone. The chain links TRBV7-2 to TRBJ2-2; 9 bases are a match to TRBD2. V dropped 6 bases and J dropped 4; count of bases not matched to a gene: 12. The CDR3 spans 17 residues. The germline gives CDR1 SGHTA, CDR2 FQGNSA. DNA of the CDR3: TGTGCCAGCAGTGACTGGCGCGGGGGGGCAACCACCGGGGAGCTGTTTTTT. Its translation is CASSDWRGGATTGELFF. The whole variable domain, filled in from reference TRBV7-2 and TRBJ2-2, reads GAGVSQSPSNKVTEKGKDVELRCDPISGHTALYWYRQSLGQGLEFLIYFQGNSAPDKSGLPSDRFSAERTGGSVSTLTIQRTQQEDSAVYLCASSDWRGGATTGELFFGEGSRLTVL.

This chain links TRBV25-1 with TRBJ2-1, with 10 nucleotides matching TRBD2. CDR1 is MGHDK and CDR2 is SYGVNS in the germline V gene. Germline trimming cut 0 bases from V and 6 bases from J; bases unmatched to any gene: 5. The CDR3 is 16 amino acids. CDR3 residues: CASSEYSGGAGNEQFF. DNA of the CDR3: TGTGCCAGCAGTGAATACAGCGGGGGGGCGGGCAATGAGCAGTTCTTC.

This clone was observed a handful of times. This rearrangement joins TRBV7-2 to TRBJ1-5; D is uncertain. The CDR3 covers 13 residues. Trimming left V 5 bases short and J 7 bases short, with 12 bases between. The germline gives CDR1 SGHTA, CDR2 FQGNSA. DNA of the CDR3: TGTGCCAGCAGCGAACGGGTAGGCCAGCCCCAGCATTTT. Translated: CASSERVGQPQHF.

This clone has just a few counts. The rearrangement joins TRBV28 to TRBJ1-5; D ambiguous. The V end lost 3 bases, the J end lost 2 bases, and 14 bases lay between the germline ends. The length of the CDR3 is 16 residues. CDR1 MDHEN and CDR2 SYDVKM come from the germline V gene. The CDR3 is CASSFQSPRGNQPQHF. The CDR3 coding sequence is TGTGCCAGCAGTTTCCAATCCCCGAGGGGCAATCAGCCCCAGCATTTT.

The gene calls are TRBV2 and TRBJ1-2; the match to TRBD1 covers 10 bases. The V gene's germline CDR1 is SNHLY and CDR2 FYNNEI. The V gene end was trimmed by 11 bases and the J gene end by 2 bases; junction bases not matched to a gene: 14. The CDR3 sequence is 16 residues long. The chain's CDR3 is CAGGLVPGQGNYGYTF. The CDR3 coding sequence is TGTGCCGGGGGACTTGTCCCGGGACAGGGGAACTATGGCTACACCTTC.

This clone appeared a few times. V gene TRBV5-4 combines with J gene TRBJ1-5, with 7 bases aligning to TRBD1. The J segment lost 3 bases and the V segment lost 4 bases, leaving 7 bases of the junction unmatched. The germline gives CDR1 SGHNT, CDR2 YYREEE (reference sequence). The CDR3 is 15 amino acids. The CDR3 nucleotides are TGTGCCAGCAGCGCGTCAGGGGGTATCAATCAGCCCCAGCATTTT. It codes for CASSASGGINQPQHF.

This clone was detected a few times. The chain joins TRBV5-1 to TRBJ1-1; D remains ambiguous. The CDR3 totals 16 residues. The germline V gene has CDR1 SGHRS and CDR2 YFSETQ. Trimming shortened V by 0 bases and J by 2 bases, and 14 bases separated the two germline ends. In nucleotides, the CDR3 is TGCGCCAGCAGCTTGGACCCAGCCGGGAGAAACACTGAAGCTTTCTTT. The encoded protein is CASSLDPAGRNTEAFF.

This clone has a handful of counts. The chain recombines TRBV6-1 with TRBJ2-5; D is possibly TRBD1 (6 bases). The CDR3 length is 14 residues. CDR1 and CDR2 from the germline V gene are MNHNS and SASEGT. Trimming took 2 bases from V and 0 from J, leaving 7 bases between them. The CDR3 loop is CASSERGYQETQYF. In nucleotides, the CDR3 is TGTGCCAGCAGTGAAAGGGGGTACCAAGAGACCCAGTACTTC.

In this sample, this clone turned up a few times. The J gene is TRBJ2-7, the V gene TRBV6-5, with TRBD2 as a possible D gene (5 bases). The germline V gene has CDR1 MNHEY and CDR2 SVGAGI. Trimming took off 5 bases at V and 7 bases at J, with 12 bases between the two ends. This CDR3 has 12 amino acids. Written as DNA, the CDR3 is TGTGCCAGCAGTGACCGTTCGGGAGAGCAGTACGTC. Its protein product is CASSDRSGEQYV.

This clone was seen a few times. V is TRBV9 and J is TRBJ1-1; no clear D gene. The V and J ends lost 4 bases and 4 bases respectively, with 8 bases between them. Germline values: CDR1 SGDLS, CDR2 YYNGEE. This CDR3 has 12 residues. The CDR3 here is CASSPLVTEAFF. For the CDR3, the DNA is TGTGCCAGCAGCCCTCTTGTCACTGAAGCTTTCTTT.

The chain uses TRBV6-6 and TRBJ1-5; 7 nucleotides agree with TRBD1. The CDR3 covers 14 residues. The V gene's germline CDR1 is MNHNY and CDR2 SVGAGI (reference sequence). J was trimmed by 4 bases and V by 5 bases; bases with no gene match: 5. The chain's CDR3 is CASSRQGANQPQHF. The DNA for the CDR3 is TGTGCCAGCAGTCGACAGGGTGCAAATCAGCCCCAGCATTTT.

This clone occurred a few times. The rearrangement uses TRBV9 and TRBJ1-4, with TRBD1 matching over 7 bases. CDR1 SGDLS and CDR2 YYNGEE come from the germline V gene. The CDR3 length is 15 residues. V trimming: 1 base; J trimming: 7 bases; junction bases outside the gene matches: 7. CDR3 protein: CASSVREGAGEKLFF. The CDR3 DNA reads TGTGCCAGCAGCGTAAGAGAGGGGGCGGGTGAAAAACTGTTTTTT.

This rearrangement joins TRBV5-8 to TRBJ1-2, with TRBD1 identical over 9 bases. Germline V gene data show CDR1 as SGHTS and CDR2 as YDEGEE. With V trimmed by 3 bases and J by 6 bases, 6 bases remained unmatched. The CDR3 contains 14 residues. The CDR3 sequence: CASSSLWTGDGYTF. The CDR3 region has the DNA TGTGCCAGCAGCTCACTATGGACAGGGGATGGCTACACCTTC. The variable domain in full, completed from reference TRBV5-8 and TRBJ1-2, reads EAGVTQSPTHLIKTRGQQATLRCSPISGHTSVYWYQQALGLGLQFLLWYDEGEERNRGNFPPRFSGRQFPNYSSELNVNALELEDSALYLCASSSLWTGDGYTFGSGTRLTVV.

V usage is TRBV19 and J usage is TRBJ1-6; D gene unclear. Germline V gives CDR1 LNHDA, CDR2 SQIVND (reference sequence). With 7 bases removed from V and 7 bases from J, the gap between germline ends came to 17 bases. The CDR3 runs to 15 residues. This CDR3 reads CASTPLRGGNSPLHF. The CDR3 DNA sequence: TGTGCCAGTACCCCTCTGCGGGGTGGGAATTCACCCCTCCACTTT. The variable domain in full, with the rest retrieved from reference TRBV19 and TRBJ1-6, is DGGITQSPKYLFRKEGQNVTLSCEQNLNHDAMYWYRQDPGQGLRLIYYSQIVNDFQKGDIAEGYSVSREKKESFPLTVTSAQKNPTAFYLCASTPLRGGNSPLHFGNGTRLTVT.

This chain connects TRBV6-5 to TRBJ2-7, with 9 bases matching TRBD1. Looked up from germline, CDR1 is MNHEY and CDR2 is SVGAGI. V trimming: 5 bases; J trimming: 5 bases; junction bases outside the gene matches: 4. The CDR3 is 13 residues long. The CDR3 region is CASSAGQGNEQYV. CDR3 nucleotides: TGTGCCAGCAGTGCGGGACAGGGAAACGAGCAGTACGTC.